This TCR beta chain was identified in a study of blood T cell repertoires in COVID-19. Overall study: Acute-phase and convalescent COVID-19 samples originated in the United States, Italy and Spain. The cDNA or gDNA used as material had been derived from T cells, B-cell-depleted T cells, or PBMCs.

Per the original methods: How many nucleated cells were present was estimated from reference gene primer amplification. Only in-frame clones appear in the TCRdb table, and some are missing; sequencing was by immunoSEQ multiplex PCR. The DNA gave D and trimming, while V, J and clone size come from that table. This table has tens of thousands of clones, about nine tenths appearing once. CDR3 length: 12 residues. Trimming left V 0 bases short and J 3 bases short, with 3 bases between. Germline-derived CDR1 and CDR2 are SEHNR and FQNEAQ (reference sequence). The J gene is TRBJ2-7, the V gene TRBV7-9; D unclear. The sequence was collected from a man aged 45-65 years with active or convalescent COVID-19. The sequencing sample was made of peripheral blood. CDR3 bases: TGTGCCAGCAGCTTAGCGCGCTACGAGCAGTACTTC. It specifies CASSLARYEQYF.